This entry lists 32 T cell receptor beta chains sequenced from one sample in a study of T cell changes during pregnancy in multiple sclerosis. Sequenced by immunoSEQ multiplex PCR; TCRdb stores in-frame clones only, minus some. The table has around 35,000 clones, over 80% seen once. The sequencing sample was made of PBMCs (not recorded whether the cells were cultured). The source of these receptors is a female donor with multiple sclerosis, enrolled in a pregnancy study.

The chain combines TRBV28 with TRBJ2-7, with 12 bases fitting TRBD2. Germline lookup yields CDR1 MDHEN and CDR2 SYDVKM. This CDR3 has 16 amino acids. Germline trimming cut 6 bases from V and 6 bases from J; bases unmatched to any gene: 12. The CDR3 loop reads CASSLGLAGGRSEQYF. DNA for the CDR3: TGTGCCAGCAGCCTAGGGCTAGCGGGAGGGCGATCCGAGCAGTACTTC.

The V call is TRBV29-1, the J call TRBJ2-7, with 11 bases lining up with TRBD2. CDR1 and CDR2 from the germline V gene are SQVTM and ANQGSEA. CDR3 length: 15 amino acids. Trimming took 6 bases from V and 3 from J; bases not matched to a gene: 10. The CDR3 DNA follows: TGCAGCGTCGAAACTTTCGGGACTAGCGGCTACGAGCAGTACTTC. It yields the protein CSVETFGTSGYEQYF.

V and J are TRBV18 and TRBJ1-2, with D maybe TRBD1 (5 bases). V was clipped by 3 bases and J by 4 bases, with 9 bases between them. The length of the CDR3 is 13 residues. CDR1 and CDR2 from the germline V gene are KGHSH and LQKENI. In DNA, the CDR3 is TGTGCCAGCTCACCGGACACGAGCTATGGCTACACCTTC. It encodes CASSPDTSYGYTF.

The chain combines TRBV6-5 with TRBJ2-1; 8 positions match TRBD2. J was trimmed by 9 bases and V by 4 bases; bases with no gene match: 5. Germline V CDR1 and CDR2: MNHEY, SVGAGI. The CDR3 is 13 residues long. CDR3 sequence: CASSSTGGGEQFF. The CDR3 nucleotides read TGTGCCAGCAGTTCCACGGGGGGGGGTGAGCAGTTCTTC.

The J gene is TRBJ2-7, the V gene TRBV10-3, with D possibly being TRBD2 (6 bases). The V and J ends lost 3 bases and 6 bases respectively, with 15 bases between them. CDR1 is ENHRY, CDR2 SYGVKD, per germline. The CDR3 loop spans 14 amino acids. CDR3 coding DNA: TGTGCCATCAGTGACCGGGGGTTAAACTCCGAGCAGTACTTC. This sequence encodes CAISDRGLNSEQYF.

The V and J genes are TRBV28 and TRBJ1-2; 8 bases fit TRBD1. V lost 1 base and J lost 4; bases outside the gene matches: 5. The germline gives CDR1 MDHEN, CDR2 SYDVKM. This CDR3 contains 15 residues. The CDR3 nucleotides are TGTGCCAGCAGTTTATTCGGGGACAGGAGCTATGGCTACACCTTC. This codes for CASSLFGDRSYGYTF.

V usage is TRBV10-2 and J usage is TRBJ1-2, with TRBD1 matching 8 bases. The CDR3 spans 13 residues. Germline CDR1 reads WSHSY; CDR2 reads SAAADI. The trim removed 7 bases at V and 8 bases at J, leaving 9 bases unmatched. The CDR3 DNA is TGCGCCAGCACCCTGGGACAGGAAAGAGGCTACACCTTC. Translated, it gives CASTLGQERGYTF.

This chain uses TRBV19 with TRBJ2-3; TRBD2 aligns across 11 bases. The CDR3 length is 15 residues. Germline-derived CDR1 and CDR2 are LNHDA and SQIVND (reference sequence). CDR3 DNA: TGTGCACTCATAAATAGCGGGAGGGACACAGATACGCAGTATTTT. It translates to CALINSGRDTDTQYF.

V and J are TRBV30 and TRBJ2-7; D remains unclear. The CDR3 extends over 11 amino acids. The ends were cut back, 4 bases at V and 0 bases at J, with 4 bases in the middle. The germline CDR1 and CDR2 sequences are GTSNPN and SVGIG (reference sequence). CDR3 sequence: CAWTHSYEQYF. As DNA, the CDR3 is TGTGCCTGGACTCACTCCTACGAGCAGTACTTC.

CDR3 residues: CASSPPGTSNTGELFF. As DNA, the CDR3 is TGTGCCAGCTCACCACCGGGGACATCGAACACCGGGGAGCTGTTTTTT. The chain couples TRBV18 to TRBJ2-2, with a possible D match to TRBD1 (6 bases). In germline, CDR1 is KGHSH, CDR2 LQKENI. The germline V and J ends were trimmed by 0 bases and 0 bases, with 8 bases remaining between them. The CDR3 sequence is 16 residues long.

V is TRBV5-1 and J is TRBJ1-4; no clear D gene. This CDR3 region has 13 residues. V gave up 3 bases and J gave up 8 bases, with 11 bases separating them. Germline V lookup: CDR1 SGHRS, CDR2 YFSETQ. The CDR3 DNA reads TGCGCCAGCAGCTCCCCCGGGAGCGAAAAACTGTTTTTT. The encoded protein is CASSSPGSEKLFF.

This chain joins TRBV19 and TRBJ2-5, with 10 nucleotides matching TRBD2. With the DNA end fitting TRBJ2-7 better, the J assignment may be wrong. The CDR3 consists of 15 residues. CDR1 and CDR2 (germline): LNHDA, SQIVND (reference sequence). CDR3 coding DNA: TGTGCCAGTAGTACCGCTAGCGGGAGTAGGTACGAGCAGTACTTC. Its translation: CASSTASGSRYEQYF.

This chain joins TRBV7-9 and TRBJ1-5; D is undetermined. Germline CDR1 is SEHNR and CDR2 is FQNEAQ (reference sequence). The CDR3 loop spans 15 amino acids. Trimming left V 2 bases short and J 4 bases short, with 12 bases between. CDR3: CASSLNGDSNQPQHF. CDR3 bases: TGTGCCAGCAGCTTAAACGGGGATTCTAATCAGCCCCAGCATTTT.

This clone was seen once. The chain employs TRBV6-1 and TRBJ2-3, with D perhaps TRBD2 (5 bases). CDR3 length: 15 amino acids. The germline V gene encodes CDR1 MNHNS and CDR2 SASEGT. V was clipped by 1 base and J by 1 base, with 9 bases between them. CDR3 in DNA: TGTGCCAGCAGTGAAGGCGGGTTAGGCACAGATACGCAGTATTTT. Residues: CASSEGGLGTDTQYF.

The V and J genes are TRBV5-1 and TRBJ1-1, with D possibly matching TRBD1 (5 bases). CDR1 and CDR2 (germline): SGHRS, YFSETQ. V shed 4 bases and J shed 11 bases, with 18 bases lying between them. This CDR3 region has 13 residues. The CDR3 spells CASSPGGTSVAFF. CDR3 DNA sequence: TGCGCCAGCAGCCCGGGGGGGACCTCGGTCGCTTTCTTT.

The chain carries TRBV7-2 and TRBJ2-3, with D possibly being TRBD2 (5 bases). Germline V lookup: CDR1 SGHTA, CDR2 FQGNSA. The ends were cut back, 8 bases at V and 2 bases at J, with 23 bases in the middle. The CDR3 runs 17 residues. This CDR3 reads CASSFGLSRGVTDTQYF. CDR3 sequence (DNA): TGTGCCAGCTCCTTTGGACTTAGCCGTGGGGTCACAGATACGCAGTATTTT.

This sequence joins TRBV9 and TRBJ2-7; TRBD2 matches at 8 bases. After removal of 4 bases from V and 7 bases from J, the junction contained 10 bases not matched to a gene. Germline values: CDR1 SGDLS, CDR2 YYNGEE. This CDR3 has 14 residues. The CDR3 region has the DNA TGTGCCAGCAGCCTGGCGGGAGGCCGGGGGGAGCAGTACTTC. Amino acids: CASSLAGGRGEQYF.

This chain connects TRBV6-5 to TRBJ1-1, with unresolved D. V dropped 0 bases and J dropped 4 bases, with 6 bases sitting between them. This CDR3 has 13 residues. Germline V lookup: CDR1 MNHEY, CDR2 SVGAGI. This CDR3 reads CASSYSAGTEAFF. CDR3 sequence (DNA): TGTGCCAGCAGTTACTCGGCGGGCACTGAAGCTTTCTTT.

The chain links TRBV9 to TRBJ2-7; 10 nucleotides align to TRBD2. After removal of 1 base from V and 5 bases from J, the junction contained 6 bases not matched to a gene. Germline CDR1 SGDLS, CDR2 YYNGEE. This CDR3 contains 15 residues. The DNA for the CDR3 is TGTGCCAGCAGCGTATCCAGCGGGAGGGCCGACGAGCAGTACTTC. This codes for CASSVSSGRADEQYF.

J is TRBJ2-7 and V is TRBV7-9; TRBD1 matches 9 bases. This CDR3 spans 16 amino acids. Germline-derived CDR1 and CDR2 are SEHNR and FQNEAQ (reference sequence). Trimming removed 3 bases from V and 3 bases from J; junction bases left unmatched: 9. The CDR3 loop reads CASSLTTSDRGYEQYF. The DNA of the CDR3 is TGTGCCAGCAGCTTGACTACCTCGGACAGGGGCTACGAGCAGTACTTC.

V gene TRBV6-5 combines with J gene TRBJ2-7; 7 bases are shared with TRBD1. This CDR3 is built from 14 residues. CDR1 and CDR2 from the germline V gene are MNHEY and SVGAGI. Trimming removed 3 bases from V and 3 bases from J; junction bases left unmatched: 5. The CDR3 here is CASSYSQGDYEQYF. The CDR3 DNA reads as TGTGCCAGCAGTTATAGCCAGGGGGACTACGAGCAGTACTTC.

This clone was found a few times. The V call is TRBV7-2, the J call TRBJ2-7; a weak D match, TRBD1 (5 bases). The CDR3 loop spans 14 amino acids. Trimming shortened V by 2 bases and J by 6 bases, and 14 bases separated the two germline ends. CDR1 is SGHTA and CDR2 is FQGNSA in the germline V gene. The CDR3 here is CASSLSIQVSEQYF. CDR3 in DNA: TGTGCCAGCAGCTTATCCATACAGGTTAGCGAGCAGTACTTC.

J is TRBJ2-7 and V is TRBV4-1; D uncertain. Germline V gene sequence: CDR1 MGHRA, CDR2 YSYEKL. Trimming shortened V by 8 bases and J by 2 bases, and 13 bases separated the two germline ends. The CDR3 runs 13 residues. The chain's CDR3 is CASSAVGTYEQYF. Written as DNA, the CDR3 is TGCGCCAGCTCAGCCGTTGGTACCTACGAGCAGTACTTC.

The J gene is TRBJ2-1, the V gene TRBV7-3; D uncertain. Germline CDR1 reads SGHTA; CDR2 reads FQGTGA. Trimming took off 2 bases at V and 7 bases at J, with 15 bases between the two ends. CDR3 length equals 15 residues. CDR3 amino acids: CASSLRVGNLNEQFF. CDR3 sequence (DNA): TGTGCCAGCAGCTTACGCGTAGGGAATTTGAATGAGCAGTTCTTC.

The chain carries TRBV18 and TRBJ1-2; a possible D gene is TRBD1 (5 bases). V was trimmed by 6 bases and J by 3 bases, leaving 11 bases between them. The CDR3 has 13 amino acids. Germline V lookup: CDR1 KGHSH, CDR2 LQKENI. The CDR3 sequence is CASSLGRDYGYTF. CDR3 bases: TGTGCCAGCTCCCTGGGACGGGACTATGGCTACACCTTC.

In DNA, the CDR3 is TGTGCCAGAGTCGGGACTAGCGGGAGGGATACGCAGTATTTT. It specifies CARVGTSGRDTQYF. The V call is TRBV6-4, the J call TRBJ2-3; 15 nucleotides line up with TRBD2. The CDR3 is 14 residues long. Germline V gene lookup returns CDR1 MRHNA and CDR2 SNTAGT. The junction had 4 bases not matched to a gene; V was cut back by 9 bases and J by 6 bases.

This chain links TRBV18 with TRBJ2-5, with 10 bases lining up with TRBD1. The germline V gene encodes CDR1 KGHSH and CDR2 LQKENI. This CDR3 is 16 amino acids long. V lost 2 bases and J lost 4; bases outside the gene matches: 7. CDR3: CASSPGRTGGAETQYF. In DNA form, the CDR3 reads TGTGCCAGCTCACCAGGGAGGACAGGGGGTGCAGAGACCCAGTACTTC. The full variable domain, completed using reference TRBV18 and TRBJ2-5, is NAGVMQNPRHLVRRRGQEARLRCSPMKGHSHVYWYRQLPEEGLKFMVYLQKENIIDESGMPKERFSAEFPKEGPSILRIQQVVRGDSAAYFCASSPGRTGGAETQYFGPGTRLLVL.

The chain joins TRBV2 to TRBJ2-7; D call uncertain. CDR1 and CDR2 (germline): SNHLY, FYNNEI. Trimming shortened V by 3 bases and J by 0 bases, and 3 bases separated the two germline ends. The CDR3 runs 12 residues. CDR3 DNA sequence: TGTGCCAGCAGTGACAGCTCCTACGAGCAGTACTTC. It codes for CASSDSSYEQYF.

This sequence joins TRBV6-6 and TRBJ1-5; TRBD1 is a possible D gene (6 bases). This CDR3 has 14 amino acids. The V end lost 2 bases, the J end lost 7 bases, and 12 bases lay between the germline ends. The germline V gene has CDR1 MNHNY and CDR2 SVGAGI (reference sequence). CDR3 sequence: CASSYPGQRQPQHF. CDR3 DNA: TGTGCCAGCAGTTACCCGGGACAAAGGCAGCCCCAGCATTTT.

This clone was seen just once. This chain joins TRBV29-1 and TRBJ2-2; the D gene is possibly TRBD2 (5 bases). This CDR3 is 15 amino acids long. Trimming took off 3 bases at V and 3 bases at J, with 14 bases between the two ends. Germline V lookup: CDR1 SQVTM, CDR2 ANQGSEA. The CDR3 sequence: CSVEARSGYTGELFF. The CDR3 bases are TGCAGCGTTGAGGCTAGGAGCGGATACACCGGGGAGCTGTTTTTT.

V gene TRBV6-5 combines with J gene TRBJ2-2; no clear D gene. The germline V gene has CDR1 MNHEY and CDR2 SVGAGI. V dropped 8 bases and J dropped 0 bases, with 13 bases sitting between them. This CDR3 has 15 residues. The CDR3 spells CASRRRSSNTGELFF. The CDR3 DNA reads TGTGCCAGCCGGCGGCGATCCTCGAACACCGGGGAGCTGTTTTTT.

The CDR3 coding sequence is TGTGCCAGCAGCCTGGGGCGGGGGTTTCAAGAGACCCAGTACTTC. Translated, it gives CASSLGRGFQETQYF. The chain links TRBV9 to TRBJ2-5; 7 bases fit TRBD2. The V gene end was trimmed by 4 bases and the J gene end by 2 bases; junction bases not matched to a gene: 8. The CDR3 has 15 residues. Germline V gene sequence: CDR1 SGDLS, CDR2 YYNGEE.